These T cell receptor beta chains were read from a single sample in a study of OX40 agonist ivuxolimab in advanced cancers. TCRdb's table, derived via immunoSEQ multiplex PCR, lists solely in-frame clones and lacks some. The sample consists of 40,000 to 45,000 clones, around 80% of them appearing once. The source was CD4+ or CD8+ T cells sorted from blood, collected in a trial of the OX40 agonist ivuxolimab. These TCRs come from an adult with an advanced solid tumor such as melanoma, head and neck, liver or kidney cancer. Both conserved end residues are part of each CDR3. A D gene is named only where the DNA matches it firmly. Expanded clones are given a class, and other clones once, few, many or no size at all.

j_call v_call d_call clone_size cdr3_nt cdr3_aa
TRBJ2-7 TRBV29-1 TRBD2 . TGCAGCGTTGATTCTAGCGGTAACTCCTACGAGCAGTACTTC CSVDSSGNSYEQYF
TRBJ1-1 TRBV7-9 . few TGTGCCAGCAGCTGGGATGGGGACACTGAAGCTTTCTTT CASSWDGDTEAFF
TRBJ2-3 TRBV2 . . TGTGCCAGCAAGGCTATGGGGTTTACAGATACGCAGTATTTT CASKAMGFTDTQYF
TRBJ2-7 TRBV30 . . TGTGCCTGTACGACTGGTCCGGGAGAATCCTACGAGCAGTACTTC CACTTGPGESYEQYF
TRBJ1-6 TRBV2 TRBD1 . TGTGCCAGCAGCTCCGGGACAGGGGCGTTCCTCACCCTCCACTTT CASSSGTGAFLTLHF
TRBJ2-1 TRBV19 TRBD2 . TGTGCCAGTAGTATGCCTCCGGGGAGCGGGAGATTATACAATGAGCAGTTCTTC CASSMPPGSGRLYNEQFF
TRBJ2-2 TRBV7-2 . . TGTGCCAGCAGCTTAGATCCGGAGGGGGCGAACACCGGGGAGCTGTTTTTT CASSLDPEGANTGELFF
TRBJ1-2 TRBV2 TRBD1 . TGTGCCAGCAGTGAAGCCCGGACAGGGATCTATGGCTACACCTTC CASSEARTGIYGYTF
TRBJ2-1 TRBV11-2 TRBD2 . TGTGCCAGCAGCTTAATTCGGGGGGGTTGGAATGAGCAGTTCTTC CASSLIRGGWNEQFF
TRBJ2-3 TRBV7-2 TRBD1 . TGTGCCAGCAGCTCGGGACAGCCGGAGACAGATACGCAGTATTTT CASSSGQPETDTQYF
TRBJ2-1 TRBV29-1 TRBD2 . TGCAGCGTTGGTGGGGTAGCGGGAGACAATGAGCAGTTCTTC CSVGGVAGDNEQFF
TRBJ2-2 TRBV19 TRBD2 . TGTGCCAGTAGGCCGGGACTAGCGGGAGGGCTGAACACCGGGGAGCTGTTTTTT CASRPGLAGGLNTGELFF
TRBJ1-4 TRBV19 . few TGTGCCAGTGGAGCACGATCAGGGCGTACTAATGAAAAACTGTTTTTT CASGARSGRTNEKLFF
TRBJ2-7 TRBV19 TRBD1 . TGTGCCAGTAGTCCCCTCTTCGGACAGGGGGCTCCCTACGAGCAGTACTTC CASSPLFGQGAPYEQYF
TRBJ1-2 TRBV19 . . TGTGCCAGTAGTATTTCAGGGTACGAAGGCTATGGCTACACCTTC CASSISGYEGYGYTF
TRBJ2-1 TRBV5-1 TRBD1 . TGCGCCAGCAGCTGGAACGTTGGGACAGAATACAATGAGCAGTTCTTC CASSWNVGTEYNEQFF
TRBJ1-1 TRBV7-9 TRBD1 once TGTGCCAGCAGCTCAGGAACCGGGACAGGAATCGGTTCTTTCTTT CASSSGTGTGIGSFF
TRBJ2-3 TRBV12-5 . . TGTGCTAGTGGTCGGGGTTTTGGCACAGATACGCAGTATTTT CASGRGFGTDTQYF
TRBJ2-2 TRBV9 TRBD2 . TGTGCCAGCAGCGCAGGACTAGCGGGAGGCAGGACCGGGGAGCTGTTTTTT CASSAGLAGGRTGELFF
TRBJ2-2 TRBV2 . . TGTGCCAGCAGGACGGAGGGGCTTGTTACCGGGGAGCTGTTTTTT CASRTEGLVTGELFF